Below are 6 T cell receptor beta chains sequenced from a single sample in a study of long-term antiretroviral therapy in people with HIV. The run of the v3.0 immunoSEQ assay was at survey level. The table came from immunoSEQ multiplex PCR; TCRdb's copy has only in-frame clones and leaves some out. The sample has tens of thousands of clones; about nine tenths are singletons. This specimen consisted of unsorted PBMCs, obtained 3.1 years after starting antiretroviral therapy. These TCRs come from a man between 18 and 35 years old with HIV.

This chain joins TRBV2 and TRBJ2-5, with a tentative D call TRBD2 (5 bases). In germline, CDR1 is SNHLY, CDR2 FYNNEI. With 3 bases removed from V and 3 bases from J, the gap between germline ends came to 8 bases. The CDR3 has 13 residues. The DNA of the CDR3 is TGTGCCAGCAGTGACATGCGGGAAGAGACCCAGTACTTC. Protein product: CASSDMREETQYF. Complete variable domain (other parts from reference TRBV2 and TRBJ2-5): EPEVTQTPSHQVTQMGQEVILRCVPISNHLYFYWYRQILGQKVEFLVSFYNNEISEKSEIFDDQFSVERPDGSNFTLKIRSTKLEDSAMYFCASSDMREETQYFGPGTRLLVL.

CDR3 DNA sequence: TGTGCCAGCTCATTATTCGCAGGAGCAAACACTGAAGCTTTCTTT. It yields the protein CASSLFAGANTEAFF. The chain carries TRBV18 and TRBJ1-1; no firm D call. Germline V gives CDR1 KGHSH, CDR2 LQKENI. V was clipped by 5 bases and J by 2 bases, with 15 bases between them. There are 15 residues in the CDR3. The full variable domain, with the rest looked up from reference TRBV18 and TRBJ1-1, is NAGVMQNPRHLVRRRGQEARLRCSPMKGHSHVYWYRQLPEEGLKFMVYLQKENIIDESGMPKERFSAEFPKEGPSILRIQQVVRGDSAAYFCASSLFAGANTEAFFGQGTRLTVV.

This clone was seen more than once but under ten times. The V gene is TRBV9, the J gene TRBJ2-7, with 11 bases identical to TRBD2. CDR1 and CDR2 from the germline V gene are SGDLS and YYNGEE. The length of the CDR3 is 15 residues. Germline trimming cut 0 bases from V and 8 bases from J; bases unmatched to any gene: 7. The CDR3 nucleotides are TGTGCCAGCAGCGTAGACGGGCTAGCGGGGGGACAGCAGTACTTC. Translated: CASSVDGLAGGQQYF.

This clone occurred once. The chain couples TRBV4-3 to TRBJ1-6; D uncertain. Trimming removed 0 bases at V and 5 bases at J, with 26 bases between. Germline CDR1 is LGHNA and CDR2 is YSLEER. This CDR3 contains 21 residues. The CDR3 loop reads CASSQDWGEDDYLGDNSPLHF. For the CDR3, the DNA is TGCGCCAGCAGCCAAGATTGGGGAGAGGATGATTATCTGGGAGATAATTCACCCCTCCACTTT.

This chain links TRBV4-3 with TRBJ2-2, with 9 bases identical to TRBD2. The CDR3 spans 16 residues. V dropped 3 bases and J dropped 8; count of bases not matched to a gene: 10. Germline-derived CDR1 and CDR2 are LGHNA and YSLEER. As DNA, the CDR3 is TGCGCCAGCAGCCAGGCTAGCGGGGACTTCGGGGGGGAGCTGTTTTTT. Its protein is CASSQASGDFGGELFF.

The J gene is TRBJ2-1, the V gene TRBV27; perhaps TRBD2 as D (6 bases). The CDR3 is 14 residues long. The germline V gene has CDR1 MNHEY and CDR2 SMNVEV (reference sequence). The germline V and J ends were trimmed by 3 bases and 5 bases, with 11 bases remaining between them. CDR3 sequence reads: CASSFGGSHNEQFF. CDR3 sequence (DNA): TGTGCCAGCAGTTTTGGAGGGTCCCACAATGAGCAGTTCTTC.